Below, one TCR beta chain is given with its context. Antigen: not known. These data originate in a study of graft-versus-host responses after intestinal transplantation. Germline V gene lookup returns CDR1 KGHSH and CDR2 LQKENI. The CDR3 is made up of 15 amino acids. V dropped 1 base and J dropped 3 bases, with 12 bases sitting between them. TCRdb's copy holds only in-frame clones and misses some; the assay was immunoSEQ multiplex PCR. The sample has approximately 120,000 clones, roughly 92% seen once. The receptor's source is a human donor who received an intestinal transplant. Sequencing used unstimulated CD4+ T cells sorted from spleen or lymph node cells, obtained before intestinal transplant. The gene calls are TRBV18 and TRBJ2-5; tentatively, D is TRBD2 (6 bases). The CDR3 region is CASSPLETSKETQYF. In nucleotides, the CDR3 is TGTGCCAGCTCACCACTTGAGACTAGTAAAGAGACCCAGTACTTC. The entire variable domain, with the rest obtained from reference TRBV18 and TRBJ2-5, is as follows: NAGVMQNPRHLVRRRGQEARLRCSPMKGHSHVYWYRQLPEEGLKFMVYLQKENIIDESGMPKERFSAEFPKEGPSILRIQQVVRGDSAAYFCASSPLETSKETQYFGPGTRLLVL.